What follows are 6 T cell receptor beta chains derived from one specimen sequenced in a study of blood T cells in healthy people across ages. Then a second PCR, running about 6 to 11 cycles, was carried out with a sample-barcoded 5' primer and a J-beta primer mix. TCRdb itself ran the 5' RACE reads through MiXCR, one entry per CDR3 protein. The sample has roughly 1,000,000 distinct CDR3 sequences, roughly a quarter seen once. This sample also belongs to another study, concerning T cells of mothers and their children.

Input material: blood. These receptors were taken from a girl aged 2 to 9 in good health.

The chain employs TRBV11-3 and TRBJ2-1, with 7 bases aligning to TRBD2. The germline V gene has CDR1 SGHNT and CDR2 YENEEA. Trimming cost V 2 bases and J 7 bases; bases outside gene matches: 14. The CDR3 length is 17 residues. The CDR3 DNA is TGTGCCAGCAGCTTAAGGGGTGCGGGAGTGGGATATAATGAGCAGTTCTTC. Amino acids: CASSLRGAGVGYNEQFF.

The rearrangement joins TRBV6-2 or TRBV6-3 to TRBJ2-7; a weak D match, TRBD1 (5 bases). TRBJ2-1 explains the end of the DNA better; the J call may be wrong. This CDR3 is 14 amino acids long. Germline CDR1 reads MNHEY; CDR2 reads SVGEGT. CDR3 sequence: CASSSDKTYNEQFF. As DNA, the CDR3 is TGTGCCAGCAGTTCGGACAAAACATACAATGAGCAGTTCTTC.

The CDR3 DNA follows: TGCAGTGCTAGAGTCCTAGCGGGAGATTTAGCCAAAAACATTCAGTACTTC. Translating it yields CSARVLAGDLAKNIQYF. The chain couples TRBV20-1 to TRBJ2-4; 10 bases are shared with TRBD2. Germline CDR1 DFQATT, CDR2 SNEGSKA (reference sequence). The CDR3 runs 17 residues. Trimming took 1 base from V and 0 from J; bases not matched to a gene: 6.

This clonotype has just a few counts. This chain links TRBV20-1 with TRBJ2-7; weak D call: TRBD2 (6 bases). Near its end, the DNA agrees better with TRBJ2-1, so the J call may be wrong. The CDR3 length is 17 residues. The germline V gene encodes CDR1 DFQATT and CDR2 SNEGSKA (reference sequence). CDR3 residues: CSARDFGSAGPNNEQFF. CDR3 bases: TGCAGTGCTAGAGATTTTGGCTCGGCGGGACCCAACAATGAGCAGTTCTTC.

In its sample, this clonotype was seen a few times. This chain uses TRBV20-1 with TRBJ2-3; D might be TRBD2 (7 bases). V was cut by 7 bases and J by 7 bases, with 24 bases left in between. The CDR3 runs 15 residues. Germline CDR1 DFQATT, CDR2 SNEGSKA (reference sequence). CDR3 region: CSVGEGGGHVYTQYF. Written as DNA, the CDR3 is TGCAGTGTCGGAGAAGGGGGGGGGCATGTGTATACGCAGTATTTT.

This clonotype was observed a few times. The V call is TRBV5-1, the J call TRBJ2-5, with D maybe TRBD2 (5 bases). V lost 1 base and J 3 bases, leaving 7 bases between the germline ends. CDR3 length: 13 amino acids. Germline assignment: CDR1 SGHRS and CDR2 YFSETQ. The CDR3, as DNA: TGCGCCAGCAGCTTGATGGGAGAAGAGACCCAGTACTTC. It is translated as CASSLMGEETQYF.